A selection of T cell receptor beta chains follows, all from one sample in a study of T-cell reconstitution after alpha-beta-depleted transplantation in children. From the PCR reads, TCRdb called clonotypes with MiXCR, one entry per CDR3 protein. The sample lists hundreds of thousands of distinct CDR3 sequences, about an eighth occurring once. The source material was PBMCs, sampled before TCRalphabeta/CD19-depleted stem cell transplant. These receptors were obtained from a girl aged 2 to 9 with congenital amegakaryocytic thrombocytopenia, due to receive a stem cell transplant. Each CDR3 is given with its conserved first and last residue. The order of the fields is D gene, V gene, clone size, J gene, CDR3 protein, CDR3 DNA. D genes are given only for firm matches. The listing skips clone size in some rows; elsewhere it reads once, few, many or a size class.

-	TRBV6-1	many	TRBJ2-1	CASGATSFNEQFF	TGTGCCAGCGGGGCCACGTCTTTCAATGAGCAGTTCTTC
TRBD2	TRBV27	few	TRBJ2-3	CARAGCTDTQYF	TGTGCCAGAGCGGGATGCACAGATACGCAGTATTTT
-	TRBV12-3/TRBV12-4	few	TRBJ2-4	CASSFELAKNIQYF	TGTGCCAGCAGTTTCGAGCTAGCCAAAAACATTCAGTACTTC
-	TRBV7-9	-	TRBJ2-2	CASSVPTGTPRGELFF	TGTGCCAGCAGCGTACCAACCGGGACTCCCAGGGGGGAGCTGTTTTTT
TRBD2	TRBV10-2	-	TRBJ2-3	CASRQLARTATQYF	TGCGCCAGCCGCCAACTAGCGAGAACCGCTACGCAGTATTTT
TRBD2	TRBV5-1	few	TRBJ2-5	CASSFQSGGGETQYF	TGCGCCAGCAGCTTCCAATCGGGAGGTGGAGAGACCCAGTACTTC
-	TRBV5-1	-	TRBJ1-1	CASSSGGQRNTEAFF	TGCGCCAGCAGCTCGGGTGGGCAAAGGAACACTGAAGCTTTCTTT
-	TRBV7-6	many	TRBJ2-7	CASSLGSASYEQYF	TGTGCCAGCAGCTTGGGGAGCGCGTCCTACGAGCAGTACTTC
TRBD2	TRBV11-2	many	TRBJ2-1	CASSLDLAGYNEQFF	TGTGCCAGCAGCTTAGACCTAGCGGGGTACAATGAGCAGTTCTTC
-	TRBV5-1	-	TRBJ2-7	CASSLPSSGDHEQYF	TGCGCCAGCAGCTTACCTTCTTCGGGGGATCACGAGCAGTACTTC
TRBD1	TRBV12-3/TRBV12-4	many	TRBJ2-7	CASSLHPGQSSYEQYF	TGTGCCAGCAGCCTTCACCCGGGACAGAGCTCCTACGAGCAGTACTTC
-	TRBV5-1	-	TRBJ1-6	CASSLSADENSPLHF	TGCGCCAGCAGCTTGTCCGCCGATGAAAATTCACCCCTCCACTTT
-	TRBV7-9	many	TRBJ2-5	CASSLGLEETQYF	TGTGCCAGCAGCTTAGGACTAGAAGAGACCCAGTACTTC
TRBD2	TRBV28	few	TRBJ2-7	CASSPSGGQYF	TGTGCCAGCAGTCCCTCGGGGGGGCAGTACTTC
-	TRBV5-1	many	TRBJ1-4	CASSPDGGLNEKLFF	TGCGCCAGCAGCCCGGACGGGGGGTTGAATGAAAAACTGTTTTTT
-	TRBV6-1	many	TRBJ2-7	CASSLALRSYEQYF	TGTGCCAGCAGTTTAGCGCTTCGCTCCTACGAGCAGTACTTC
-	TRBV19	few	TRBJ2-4	CASSFSGAGDIQYF	TGTGCCAGTAGTTTTTCGGGGGCCGGGGACATTCAGTACTTC
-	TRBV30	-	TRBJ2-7	CAWVDQVSSYEQYF	TGTGCCTGGGTCGATCAGGTTTCCTCCTACGAGCAGTACTTC
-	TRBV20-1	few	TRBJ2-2	CSALGTVNTGELFF	TGCAGTGCCCTAGGGACCGTGAACACCGGGGAGCTGTTTTTT
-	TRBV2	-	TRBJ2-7	CASRSGPRYEQYF	TGTGCCAGCAGGAGTGGGCCACGTTACGAGCAGTACTTC
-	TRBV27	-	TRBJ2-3	CATAGELTDTQYF	TGTGCCACCGCAGGGGAGCTCACAGATACGCAGTATTTT
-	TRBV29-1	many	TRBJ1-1	CSVRDPNTEAFF	TGCAGCGTTCGGGACCCGAACACTGAAGCTTTCTTT
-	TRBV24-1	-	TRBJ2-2	CATSDSGPGELFF	TGTGCCACCAGTGATTCCGGACCCGGGGAGCTGTTTTTT
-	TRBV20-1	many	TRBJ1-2	CSATGKGTYGYTF	TGCAGTGCTACTGGGAAGGGGACCTATGGCTACACCTTC
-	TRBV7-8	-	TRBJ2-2	CASSFLYANTGELFF	TGTGCCAGCAGCTTCCTTTATGCTAACACCGGGGAGCTGTTTTTT
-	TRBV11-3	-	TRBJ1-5	CASSLTPPPEPQHF	TGTGCCAGCAGCTTAACCCCTCCACCGGAGCCCCAGCATTTT
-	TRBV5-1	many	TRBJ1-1	CASSPLESTEAFF	TGCGCCAGCAGCCCCCTCGAGAGCACTGAAGCTTTCTTT
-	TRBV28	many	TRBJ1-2	CASSPLGGGYGYTF	TGTGCCAGCAGTCCTCTCGGGGGGGGCTATGGCTACACCTTC
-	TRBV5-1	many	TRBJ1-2	CASSLAPGIGYGYTF	TGCGCCAGCAGCTTGGCCCCAGGGATCGGCTATGGCTACACCTTC
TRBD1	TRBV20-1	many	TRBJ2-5	CSASFDRAEETQYF	TGCAGTGCTAGCTTCGACAGGGCTGAAGAGACCCAGTACTTC
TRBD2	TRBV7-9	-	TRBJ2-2	CASSFHRTSDTGELFF	TGTGCCAGCAGCTTTCACCGGACTAGTGACACCGGGGAGCTGTTTTTT
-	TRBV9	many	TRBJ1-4	CASSVHPTNEKLFF	TGTGCCAGCAGCGTACACCCAACTAATGAAAAACTGTTTTTT
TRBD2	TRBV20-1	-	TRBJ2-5	CSASAGARGETQYF	TGCAGTGCTTCAGCGGGGGCTAGGGGAGAGACCCAGTACTTC
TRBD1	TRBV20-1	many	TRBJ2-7	CSAYGSATGLGEQYF	TGCAGTGCTTACGGCTCGGCGACAGGGTTAGGCGAGCAGTACTTC
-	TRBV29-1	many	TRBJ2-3	CSVEVLSPGDTQYF	TGCAGCGTTGAAGTACTAAGCCCAGGAGATACGCAGTATTTT
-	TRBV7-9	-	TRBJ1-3	CASSFQPSGNTIYF	TGTGCCAGCAGCTTTCAACCCTCTGGAAACACCATATATTTT
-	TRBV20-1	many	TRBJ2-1	CSARRDTSNEQFF	TGCAGTGCTAGACGGGACACCTCCAATGAGCAGTTCTTC
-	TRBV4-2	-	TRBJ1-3	CASSHPGDTIYF	TGTGCCAGCAGCCACCCCGGGGACACCATATATTTT